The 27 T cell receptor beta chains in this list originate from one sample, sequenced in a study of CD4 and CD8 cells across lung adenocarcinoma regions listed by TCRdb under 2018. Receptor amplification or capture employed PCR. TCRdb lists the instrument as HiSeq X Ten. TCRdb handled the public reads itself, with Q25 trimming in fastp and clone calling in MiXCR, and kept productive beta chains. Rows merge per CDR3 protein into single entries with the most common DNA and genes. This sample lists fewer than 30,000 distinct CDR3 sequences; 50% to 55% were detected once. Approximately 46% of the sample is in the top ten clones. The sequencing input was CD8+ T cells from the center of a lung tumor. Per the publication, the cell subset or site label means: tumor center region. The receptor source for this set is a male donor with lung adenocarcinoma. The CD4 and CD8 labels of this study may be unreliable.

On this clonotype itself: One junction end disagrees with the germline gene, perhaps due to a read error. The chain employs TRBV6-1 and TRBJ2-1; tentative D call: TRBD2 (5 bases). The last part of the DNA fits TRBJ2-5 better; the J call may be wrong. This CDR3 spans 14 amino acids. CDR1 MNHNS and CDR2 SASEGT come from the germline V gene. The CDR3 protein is CAGSEGRPQDTQYF. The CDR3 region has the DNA TGTGCCGGGAGCGAGGGCCGGCCCCAAGACACCCAGTACTTC.

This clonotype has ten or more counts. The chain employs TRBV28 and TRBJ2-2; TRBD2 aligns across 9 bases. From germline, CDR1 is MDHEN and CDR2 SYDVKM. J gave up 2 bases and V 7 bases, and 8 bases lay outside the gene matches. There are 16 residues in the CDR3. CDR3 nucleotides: TGTGCCAGCACAAGAAGCGGGGGGCTAAACACCGGGGAGCTGTTTTTT. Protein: CASTRSGGLNTGELFF.

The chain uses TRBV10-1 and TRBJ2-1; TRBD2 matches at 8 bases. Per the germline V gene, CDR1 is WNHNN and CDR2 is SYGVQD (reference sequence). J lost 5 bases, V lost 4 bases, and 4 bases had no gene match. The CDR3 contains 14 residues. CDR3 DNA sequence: TGCGCCAGCAGTGCAGCGGGAGTAAACAATGAGCAGTTCTTC. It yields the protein CASSAAGVNNEQFF.

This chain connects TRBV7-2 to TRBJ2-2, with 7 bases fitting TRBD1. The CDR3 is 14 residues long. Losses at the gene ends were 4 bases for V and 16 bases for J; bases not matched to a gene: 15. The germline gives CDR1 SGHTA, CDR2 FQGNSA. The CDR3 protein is CASSYPVLTGAQFF. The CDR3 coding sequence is TGTGCCAGCAGCTACCCTGTGTTAACAGGGGCGCAGTTTTTT.

The CDR3: CASSPDGVWTEAFF. In DNA form, the CDR3 reads TGTGCCAGCAGTCCGGACGGGGTCTGGACTGAAGCTTTCTTT. The chain joins TRBV6-1 to TRBJ1-1, with D hard to call. The CDR3 has 14 amino acids. The germline V and J ends were trimmed by 5 bases and 5 bases, with 15 bases remaining between them. Germline CDR1 and CDR2: MNHNS and SASEGT.

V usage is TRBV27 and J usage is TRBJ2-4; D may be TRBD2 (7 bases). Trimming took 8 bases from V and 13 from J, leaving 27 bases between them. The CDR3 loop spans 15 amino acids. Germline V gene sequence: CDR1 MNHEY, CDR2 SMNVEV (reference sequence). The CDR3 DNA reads TGTGCCAGCCACCGGGGGGTGGGGGCCAGAGACACGCAGTACTTC. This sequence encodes CASHRGVGARDTQYF.

This CDR3 is CASSPDVSTGALAKNIQYF. DNA of the CDR3: TGCGCCAGCAGCCCCGACGTCTCGACAGGCGCCCTAGCCAAAAACATTCAGTACTTC. J is TRBJ2-4 and V is TRBV5-1, with a possible D match to TRBD1 (6 bases). The V gene lost 4 bases and the J gene lost 0 bases, with 23 bases spanning the gap. This CDR3 is built from 19 residues. Per germline, CDR1 SGHRS and CDR2 YFSETQ.

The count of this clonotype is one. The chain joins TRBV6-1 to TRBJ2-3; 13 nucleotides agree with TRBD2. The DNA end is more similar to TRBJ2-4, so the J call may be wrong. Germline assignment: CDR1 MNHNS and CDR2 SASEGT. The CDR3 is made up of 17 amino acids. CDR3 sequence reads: CASSERWTSGSLDIQYF. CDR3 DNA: TGTGCCAGCAGTGAACGTTGGACTAGCGGGAGCCTAGATATTCAGTACTTC.

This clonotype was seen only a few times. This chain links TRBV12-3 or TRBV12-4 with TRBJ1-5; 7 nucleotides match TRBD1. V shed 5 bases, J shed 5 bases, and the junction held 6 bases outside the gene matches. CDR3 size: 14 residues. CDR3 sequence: CASSVDRADQPQHF. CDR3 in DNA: TGTGCCAGCAGTGTCGACAGGGCCGATCAGCCCCAGCATTTT.

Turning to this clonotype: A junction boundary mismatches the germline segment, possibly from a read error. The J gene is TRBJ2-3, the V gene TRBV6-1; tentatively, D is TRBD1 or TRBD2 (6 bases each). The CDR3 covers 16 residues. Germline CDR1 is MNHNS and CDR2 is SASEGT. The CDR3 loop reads CASSDAGLGAKDTQYF. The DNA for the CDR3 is TGTGCCAGCAGTGACGCGGGGCTGGGGGCCAAGGATACGCAGTATTTC.

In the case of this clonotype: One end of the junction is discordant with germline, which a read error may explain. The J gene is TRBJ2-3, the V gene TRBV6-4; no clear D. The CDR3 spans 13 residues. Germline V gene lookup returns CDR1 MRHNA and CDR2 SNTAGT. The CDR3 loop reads CASSDSSTDMQYF. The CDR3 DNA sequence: TGTGCCAGCAGTGACTCCAGCACAGATATGCAGTACTTT.

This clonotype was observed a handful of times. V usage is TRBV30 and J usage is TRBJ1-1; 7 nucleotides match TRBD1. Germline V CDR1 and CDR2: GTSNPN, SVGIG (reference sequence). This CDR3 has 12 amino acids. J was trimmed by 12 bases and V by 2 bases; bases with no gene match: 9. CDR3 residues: CAWSIPTGTTFF. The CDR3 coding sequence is TGTGCCTGGAGTATCCCGACAGGGACAACTTTCTTT.

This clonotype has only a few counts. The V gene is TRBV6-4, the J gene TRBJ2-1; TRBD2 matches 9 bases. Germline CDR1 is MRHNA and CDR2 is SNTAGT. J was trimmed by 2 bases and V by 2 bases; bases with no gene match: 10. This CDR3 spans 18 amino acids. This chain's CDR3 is CASSDAPASGGTYNEQFF. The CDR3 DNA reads TGTGCCAGCAGTGACGCCCCCGCCAGCGGGGGGACCTACAATGAGCAGTTCTTC.

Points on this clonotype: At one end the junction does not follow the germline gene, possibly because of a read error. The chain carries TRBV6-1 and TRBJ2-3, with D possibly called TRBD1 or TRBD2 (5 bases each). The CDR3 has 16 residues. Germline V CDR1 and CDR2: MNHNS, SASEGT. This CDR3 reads CASSETWTVGTDTQFF. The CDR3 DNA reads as TGTGCCAGCAGTGAAACGTGGACTGTGGGGACCGATACGCAGTTCTTT.

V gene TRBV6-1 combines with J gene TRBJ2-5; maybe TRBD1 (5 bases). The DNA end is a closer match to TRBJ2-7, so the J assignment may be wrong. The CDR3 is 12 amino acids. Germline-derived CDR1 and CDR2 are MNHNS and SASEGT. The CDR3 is CASSDQGLEQYF. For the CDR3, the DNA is TGTGCCAGCAGTGACCAGGGTCTCGAGCAGTACTTC.

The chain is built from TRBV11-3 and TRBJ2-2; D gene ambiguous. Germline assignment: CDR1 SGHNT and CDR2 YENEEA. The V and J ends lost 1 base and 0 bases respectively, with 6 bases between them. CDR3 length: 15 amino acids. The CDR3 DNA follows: TGTGCCAGCAGCTTAGGCTCCGCGAACACCGGGGAGCTGTTTTTT. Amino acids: CASSLGSANTGELFF.

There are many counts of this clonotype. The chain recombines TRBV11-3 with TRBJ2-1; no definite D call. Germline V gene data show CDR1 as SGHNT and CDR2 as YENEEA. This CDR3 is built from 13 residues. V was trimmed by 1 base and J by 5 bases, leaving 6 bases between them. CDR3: CASSLGANNEQFF. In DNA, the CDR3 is TGTGCCAGCAGCTTAGGAGCAAACAATGAGCAGTTCTTC.

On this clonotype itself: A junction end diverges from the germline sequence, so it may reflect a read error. The CDR3 region has the DNA TGTGCCAGCAGTGAGGGGGCCGGTAGCCGGGGGGAAGATACCCAGTACTTC. Encoded protein: CASSEGAGSRGEDTQYF. The chain uses TRBV6-1 and TRBJ2-5, with a possible D match to TRBD2 (7 bases). Germline V gene sequence: CDR1 MNHNS, CDR2 SASEGT. The CDR3 consists of 17 residues.

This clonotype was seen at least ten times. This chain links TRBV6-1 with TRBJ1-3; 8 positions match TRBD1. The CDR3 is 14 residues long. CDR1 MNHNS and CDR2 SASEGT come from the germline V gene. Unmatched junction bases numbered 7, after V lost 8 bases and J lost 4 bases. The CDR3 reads CASGDRDRGNTIYF. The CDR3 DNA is TGTGCCAGCGGCGATCGGGACAGGGGAAACACCATATATTTT.

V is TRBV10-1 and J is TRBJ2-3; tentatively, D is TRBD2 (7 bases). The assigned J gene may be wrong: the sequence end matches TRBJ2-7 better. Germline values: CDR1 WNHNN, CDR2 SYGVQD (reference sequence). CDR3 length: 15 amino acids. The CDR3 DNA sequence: TGCGCCAGCGGGGAGGGGGGCCGGGGCAAAAATACGCAGTACTTC. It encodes CASGEGGRGKNTQYF.

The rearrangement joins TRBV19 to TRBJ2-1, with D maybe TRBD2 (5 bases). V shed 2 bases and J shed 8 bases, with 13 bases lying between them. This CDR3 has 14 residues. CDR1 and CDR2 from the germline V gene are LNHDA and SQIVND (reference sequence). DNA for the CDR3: TGTGCCAGTAGTATACTAGCCATGGTGGATGAGCAGTTCTTC. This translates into CASSILAMVDEQFF.

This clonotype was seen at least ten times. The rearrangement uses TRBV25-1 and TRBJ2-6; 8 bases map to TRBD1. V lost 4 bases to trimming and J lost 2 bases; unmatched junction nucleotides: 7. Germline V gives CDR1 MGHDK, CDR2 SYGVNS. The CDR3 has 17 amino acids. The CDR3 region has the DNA TGTGCCAGCAGTGGAGGACAGGGTGTGGCTGGGGCCAACGTCCTGACTTTC. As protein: CASSGGQGVAGANVLTF.

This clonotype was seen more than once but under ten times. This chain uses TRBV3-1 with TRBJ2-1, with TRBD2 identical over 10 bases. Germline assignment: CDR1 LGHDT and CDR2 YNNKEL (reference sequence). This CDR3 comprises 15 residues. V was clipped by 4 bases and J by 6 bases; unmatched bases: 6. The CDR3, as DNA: TGTGCCAGCAGCCCCCTTAGCGGGAGGAGCAATGAGCAGTTCTTC. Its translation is CASSPLSGRSNEQFF.

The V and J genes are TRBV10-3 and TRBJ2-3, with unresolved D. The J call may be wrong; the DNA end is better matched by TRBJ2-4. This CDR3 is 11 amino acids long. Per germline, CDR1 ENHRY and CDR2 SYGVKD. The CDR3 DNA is TGTGCGCTCTGTGTCACAGATACTCAGTACTTC. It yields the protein CALCVTDTQYF.

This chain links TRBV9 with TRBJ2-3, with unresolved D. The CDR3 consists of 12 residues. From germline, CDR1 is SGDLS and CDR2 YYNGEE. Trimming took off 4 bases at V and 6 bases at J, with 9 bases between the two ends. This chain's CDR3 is CASSLNLDTQYF. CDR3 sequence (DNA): TGTGCCAGCAGCTTAAACCTGGATACGCAGTATTTT.

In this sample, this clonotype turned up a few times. CDR3 nucleotide sequence: TGTGCCAGCAGCGTAGGATCTAGCGGGATTGGTGAGCAGTTCTTC. This sequence encodes CASSVGSSGIGEQFF. The chain links TRBV9 to TRBJ2-1; 9 nucleotides match TRBD2. J lost 9 bases, V lost 0 bases, and 7 bases had no gene match. The CDR3 covers 15 residues. The germline V gene has CDR1 SGDLS and CDR2 YYNGEE.

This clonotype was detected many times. The CDR3 reads CASSRDGTIGTQYF. In DNA, the CDR3 is TGTGCCAGCTCCCGGGACGGGACCATTGGGACCCAGTACTTC. This chain links TRBV27 with TRBJ2-5; either TRBD1 or TRBD2 may fit D (5 bases each). The CDR3 is 14 residues long. The V end lost 8 bases, the J end lost 7 bases, and 20 bases lay between the germline ends. Germline V gives CDR1 MNHEY, CDR2 SMNVEV (reference sequence).